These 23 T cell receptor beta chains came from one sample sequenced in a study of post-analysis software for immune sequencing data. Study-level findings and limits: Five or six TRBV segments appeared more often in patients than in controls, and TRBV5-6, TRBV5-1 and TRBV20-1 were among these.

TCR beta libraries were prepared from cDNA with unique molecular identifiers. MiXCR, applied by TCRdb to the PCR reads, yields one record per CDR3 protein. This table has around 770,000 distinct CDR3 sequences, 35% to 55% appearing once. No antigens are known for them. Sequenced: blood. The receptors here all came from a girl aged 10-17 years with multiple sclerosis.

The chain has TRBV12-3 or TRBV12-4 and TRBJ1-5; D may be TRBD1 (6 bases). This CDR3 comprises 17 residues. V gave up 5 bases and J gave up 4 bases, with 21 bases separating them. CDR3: CASSRTHGGGWNQPQHF. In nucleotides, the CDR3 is TGTGCCAGCAGTCGCACCCACGGGGGCGGATGGAATCAGCCCCAGCATTTT.

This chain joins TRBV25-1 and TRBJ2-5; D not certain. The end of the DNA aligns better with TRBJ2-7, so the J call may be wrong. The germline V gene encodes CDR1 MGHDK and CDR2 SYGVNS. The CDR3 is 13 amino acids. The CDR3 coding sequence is TGTGCCAGCAGTGAAGGGGTTACGGTCGAGCAGTACTTC. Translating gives CASSEGVTVEQYF.

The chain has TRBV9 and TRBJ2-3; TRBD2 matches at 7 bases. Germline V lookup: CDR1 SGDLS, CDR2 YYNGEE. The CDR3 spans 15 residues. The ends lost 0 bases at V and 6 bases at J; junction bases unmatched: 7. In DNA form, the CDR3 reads TGTGCCAGCAGCGTAGTAGCGGGCCGGGGGGATACGCAGTATTTT. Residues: CASSVVAGRGDTQYF. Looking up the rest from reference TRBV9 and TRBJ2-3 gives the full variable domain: DSGVTQTPKHLITATGQRVTLRCSPRSGDLSVYWYQQSLDQGLQFLIQYYNGEERAKGNILERFSAQQFPDLHSELNLSSLELGDSALYFCASSVVAGRGDTQYFGPGTRLTVL.

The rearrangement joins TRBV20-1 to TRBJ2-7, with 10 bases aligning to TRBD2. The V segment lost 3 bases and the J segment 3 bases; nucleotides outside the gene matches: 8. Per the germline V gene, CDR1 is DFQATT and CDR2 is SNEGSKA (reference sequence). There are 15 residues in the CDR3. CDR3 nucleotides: TGCAGTGCTAGGGGGAGCGGGAGGGCCAACTACGAGCAGTACTTC. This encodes CSARGSGRANYEQYF.

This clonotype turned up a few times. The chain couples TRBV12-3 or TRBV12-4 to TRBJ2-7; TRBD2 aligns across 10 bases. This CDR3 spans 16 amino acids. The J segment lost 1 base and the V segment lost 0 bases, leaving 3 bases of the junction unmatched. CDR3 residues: CASSLAGLANSYEQYF. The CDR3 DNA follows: TGTGCCAGCAGTTTAGCGGGACTAGCGAATTCCTACGAGCAGTACTTC.

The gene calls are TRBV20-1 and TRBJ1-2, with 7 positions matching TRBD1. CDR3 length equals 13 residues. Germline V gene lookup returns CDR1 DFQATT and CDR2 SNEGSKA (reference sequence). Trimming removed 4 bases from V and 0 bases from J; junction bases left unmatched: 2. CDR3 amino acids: CSATDRANYGYTF. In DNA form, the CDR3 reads TGCAGTGCTACAGACAGGGCTAACTATGGCTACACCTTC.

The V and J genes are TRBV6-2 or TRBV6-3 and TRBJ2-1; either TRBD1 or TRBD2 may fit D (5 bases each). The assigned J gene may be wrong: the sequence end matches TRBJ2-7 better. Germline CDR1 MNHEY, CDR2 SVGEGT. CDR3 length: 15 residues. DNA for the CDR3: TGTGCCAGCAGCCTACGGGACCACTCCTACAATGAGCAGTACTTC. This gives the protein CASSLRDHSYNEQYF.

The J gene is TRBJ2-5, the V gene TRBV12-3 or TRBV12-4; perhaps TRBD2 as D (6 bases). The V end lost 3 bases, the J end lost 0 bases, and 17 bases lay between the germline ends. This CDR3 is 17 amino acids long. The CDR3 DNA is TGTGCCAGCAGTTTCTCCCCAAAGGAGGGGTACCAAGAGACCCAGTACTTC. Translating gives CASSFSPKEGYQETQYF.

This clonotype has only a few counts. CDR3 region: CSAARGDGAYEQYF. CDR3 DNA: TGCAGTGCTGCGCGGGGGGACGGGGCTTACGAGCAGTACTTC. This rearrangement joins TRBV20-1 to TRBJ2-7; TRBD2 agrees at 8 bases. The trim removed 5 bases at V and 4 bases at J, leaving 10 bases unmatched. The CDR3 spans 14 residues. Germline V gene data show CDR1 as DFQATT and CDR2 as SNEGSKA (reference sequence).

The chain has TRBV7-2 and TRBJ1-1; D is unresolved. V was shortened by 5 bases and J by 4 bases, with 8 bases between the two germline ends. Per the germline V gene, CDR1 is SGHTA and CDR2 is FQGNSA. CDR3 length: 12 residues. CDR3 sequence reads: CASSNSGTEAFF. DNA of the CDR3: TGTGCCAGCAGCAACAGTGGCACTGAAGCTTTCTTT.

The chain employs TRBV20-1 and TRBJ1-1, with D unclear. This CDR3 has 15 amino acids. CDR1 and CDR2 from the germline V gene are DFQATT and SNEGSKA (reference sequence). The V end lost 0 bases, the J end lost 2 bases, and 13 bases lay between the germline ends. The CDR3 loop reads CSARDLGSSNTEAFF. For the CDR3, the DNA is TGCAGTGCTAGAGATCTCGGCAGTTCTAACACTGAAGCTTTCTTT.

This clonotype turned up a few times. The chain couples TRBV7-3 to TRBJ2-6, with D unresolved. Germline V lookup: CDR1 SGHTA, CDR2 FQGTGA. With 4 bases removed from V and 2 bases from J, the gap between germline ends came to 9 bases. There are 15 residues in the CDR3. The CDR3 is CASSWGPTGANVLTF. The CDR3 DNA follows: TGTGCCAGCAGCTGGGGTCCCACTGGGGCCAACGTCCTGACTTTC. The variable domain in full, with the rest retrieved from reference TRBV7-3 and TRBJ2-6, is GAGVSQTPSNKVTEKGKYVELRCDPISGHTALYWYRQSLGQGPEFLIYFQGTGAADDSGLPNDRFFAVRPEGSVSTLKIQRTERGDSAVYLCASSWGPTGANVLTFGAGSRLTVL.

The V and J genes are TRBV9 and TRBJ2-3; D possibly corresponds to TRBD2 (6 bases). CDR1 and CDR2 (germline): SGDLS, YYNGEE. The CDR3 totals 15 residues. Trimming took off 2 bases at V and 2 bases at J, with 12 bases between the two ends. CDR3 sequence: CASSVLAETTDTQYF. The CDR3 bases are TGTGCCAGCAGCGTCTTAGCGGAGACCACAGATACGCAGTATTTT.

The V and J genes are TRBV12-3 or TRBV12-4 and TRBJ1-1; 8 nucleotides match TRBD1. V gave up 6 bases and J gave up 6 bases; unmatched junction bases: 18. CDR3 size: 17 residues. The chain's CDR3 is CASRDRTGLFWDAEAFF. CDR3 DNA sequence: TGTGCCAGCAGGGATCGGACAGGGCTTTTTTGGGACGCTGAAGCTTTCTTT.

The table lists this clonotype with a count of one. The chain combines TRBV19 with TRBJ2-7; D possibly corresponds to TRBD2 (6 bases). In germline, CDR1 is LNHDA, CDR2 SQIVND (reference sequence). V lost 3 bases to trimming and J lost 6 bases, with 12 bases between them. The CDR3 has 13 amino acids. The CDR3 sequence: CASSIGGLGEQYF. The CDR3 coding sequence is TGTGCCAGTAGTATCGGAGGGCTGGGCGAGCAGTACTTC.

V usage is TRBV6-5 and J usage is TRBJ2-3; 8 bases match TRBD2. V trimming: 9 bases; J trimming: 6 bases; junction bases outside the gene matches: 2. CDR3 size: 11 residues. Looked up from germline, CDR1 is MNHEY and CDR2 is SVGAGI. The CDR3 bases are TGTGCCAGTAGCGGGATGGATACGCAGTATTTT. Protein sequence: CASSGMDTQYF.

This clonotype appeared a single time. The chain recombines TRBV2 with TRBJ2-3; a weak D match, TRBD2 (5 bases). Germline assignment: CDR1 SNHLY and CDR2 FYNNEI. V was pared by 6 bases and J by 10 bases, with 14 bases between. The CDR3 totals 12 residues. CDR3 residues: CASRLGREAQYF. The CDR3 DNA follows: TGTGCCAGCAGGCTAGGACGGGAAGCGCAGTATTTT.

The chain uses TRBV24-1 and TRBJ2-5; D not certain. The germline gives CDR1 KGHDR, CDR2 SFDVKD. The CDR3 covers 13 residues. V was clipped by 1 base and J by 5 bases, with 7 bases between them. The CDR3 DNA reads TGTGCCACCAGTGATTTATTCGCGGAGACCCAGTACTTC. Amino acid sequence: CATSDLFAETQYF.

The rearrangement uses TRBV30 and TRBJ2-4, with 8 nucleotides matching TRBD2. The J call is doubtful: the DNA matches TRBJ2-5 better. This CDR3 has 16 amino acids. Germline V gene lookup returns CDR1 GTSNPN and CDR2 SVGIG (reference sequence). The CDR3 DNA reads TGTGCCTGGAGTAAGGGTAGCGGGATACCCCAAGAGACCCAGTACTTC. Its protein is CAWSKGSGIPQETQYF.

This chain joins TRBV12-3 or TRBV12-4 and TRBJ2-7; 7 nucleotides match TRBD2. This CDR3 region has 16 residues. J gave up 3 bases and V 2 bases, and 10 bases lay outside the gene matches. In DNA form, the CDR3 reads TGTGCCAGCAGTTTAACGACGGGGGGAGCGAGCTACGAGCAGTACTTC. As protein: CASSLTTGGASYEQYF.

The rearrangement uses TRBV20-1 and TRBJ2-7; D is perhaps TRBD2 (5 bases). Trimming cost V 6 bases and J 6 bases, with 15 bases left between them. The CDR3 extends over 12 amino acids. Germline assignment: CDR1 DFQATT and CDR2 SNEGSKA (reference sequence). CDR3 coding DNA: TGCAGTGCCTCAGACCCGGCGGGCGAGCAGTACTTC. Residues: CSASDPAGEQYF.

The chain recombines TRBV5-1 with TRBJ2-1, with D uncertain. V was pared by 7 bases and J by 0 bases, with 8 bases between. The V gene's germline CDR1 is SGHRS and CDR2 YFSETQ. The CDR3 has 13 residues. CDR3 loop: CASAVSSYNEQFF. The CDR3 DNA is TGCGCCAGCGCGGTGAGCTCCTACAATGAGCAGTTCTTC.

The CDR3 is CASSQPGYEQYF. In nucleotides, the CDR3 is TGTGCCAGCAGCCAACCAGGATACGAGCAGTACTTC. V usage is TRBV7-2 and J usage is TRBJ2-4; D gene ambiguous. The last part of the DNA fits TRBJ2-7 better; the J call may be wrong. The CDR3 loop spans 12 amino acids. Per germline, CDR1 SGHTA and CDR2 FQGNSA.